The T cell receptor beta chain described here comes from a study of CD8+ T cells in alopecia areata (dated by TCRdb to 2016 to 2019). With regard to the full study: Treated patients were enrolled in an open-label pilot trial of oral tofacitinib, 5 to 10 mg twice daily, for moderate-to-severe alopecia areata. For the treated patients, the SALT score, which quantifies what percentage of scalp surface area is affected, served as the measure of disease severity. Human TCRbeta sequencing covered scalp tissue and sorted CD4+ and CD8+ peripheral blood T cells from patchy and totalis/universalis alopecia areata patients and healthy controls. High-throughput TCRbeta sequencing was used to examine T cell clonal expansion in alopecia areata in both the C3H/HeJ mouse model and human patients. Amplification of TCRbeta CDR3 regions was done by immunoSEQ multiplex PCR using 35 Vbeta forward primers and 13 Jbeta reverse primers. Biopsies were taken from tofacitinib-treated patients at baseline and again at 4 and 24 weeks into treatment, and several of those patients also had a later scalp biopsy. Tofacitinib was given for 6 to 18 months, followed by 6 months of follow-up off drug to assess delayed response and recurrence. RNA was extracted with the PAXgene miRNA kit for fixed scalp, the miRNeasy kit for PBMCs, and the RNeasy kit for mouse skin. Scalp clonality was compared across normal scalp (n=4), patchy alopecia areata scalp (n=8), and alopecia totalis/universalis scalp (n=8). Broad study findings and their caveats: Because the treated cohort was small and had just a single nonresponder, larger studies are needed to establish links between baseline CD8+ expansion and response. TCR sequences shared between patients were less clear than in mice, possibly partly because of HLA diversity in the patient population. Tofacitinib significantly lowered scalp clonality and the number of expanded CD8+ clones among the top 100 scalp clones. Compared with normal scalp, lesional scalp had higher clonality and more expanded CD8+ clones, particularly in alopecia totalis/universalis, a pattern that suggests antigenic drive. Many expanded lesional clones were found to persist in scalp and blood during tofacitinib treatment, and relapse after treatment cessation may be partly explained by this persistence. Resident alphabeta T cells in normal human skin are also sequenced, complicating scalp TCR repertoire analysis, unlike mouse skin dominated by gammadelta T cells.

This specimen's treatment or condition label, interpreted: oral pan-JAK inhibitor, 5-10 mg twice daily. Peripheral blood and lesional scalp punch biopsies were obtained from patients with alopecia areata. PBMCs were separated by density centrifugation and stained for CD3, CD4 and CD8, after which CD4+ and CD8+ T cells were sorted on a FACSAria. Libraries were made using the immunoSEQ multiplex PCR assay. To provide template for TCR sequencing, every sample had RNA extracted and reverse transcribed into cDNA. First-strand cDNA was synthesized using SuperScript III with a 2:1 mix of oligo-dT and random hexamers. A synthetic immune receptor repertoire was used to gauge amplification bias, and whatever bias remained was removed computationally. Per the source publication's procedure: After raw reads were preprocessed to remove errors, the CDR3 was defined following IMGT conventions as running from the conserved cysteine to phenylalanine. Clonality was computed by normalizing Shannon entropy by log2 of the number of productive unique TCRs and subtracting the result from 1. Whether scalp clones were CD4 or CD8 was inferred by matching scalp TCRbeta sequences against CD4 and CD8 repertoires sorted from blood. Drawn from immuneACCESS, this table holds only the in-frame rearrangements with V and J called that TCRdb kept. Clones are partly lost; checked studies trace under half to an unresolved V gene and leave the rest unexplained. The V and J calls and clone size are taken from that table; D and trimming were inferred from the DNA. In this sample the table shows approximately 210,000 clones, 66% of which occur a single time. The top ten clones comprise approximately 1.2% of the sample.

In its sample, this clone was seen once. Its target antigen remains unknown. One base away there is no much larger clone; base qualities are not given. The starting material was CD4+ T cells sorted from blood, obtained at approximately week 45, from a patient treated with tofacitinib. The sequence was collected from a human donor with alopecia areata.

The sequenced DNA: TGTGCCAGCACCACCGACTCCCGGGACAGGGGACCGAACACTGAAGCTTTCTTT. Its protein product is CASTTDSRDRGPNTEAFF. Here the chain combines TRBV5-6 and TRBJ1-1, with TRBD1 identical over 10 junction bases. From a lookup of the germline V gene, CDR1 and CDR2 are SGHDT and YYEEEE. Trimming accounts for 6 bases at V and 1 base at J, while the number of junction bases matched to no gene is 15. Reading from cysteine to phenylalanine, the CDR3 counts 18 amino acids. Only CDR3 DNA remains: 54 bases, in frame from the first base.